These 24 T cell receptor beta chains came from one sample sequenced in a study of CDR3 diversity in severe acne. TCRdb reanalysed the PCR reads using MiXCR and keeps one entry per CDR3 protein. The sample yields about 97,000 distinct CDR3 sequences, roughly half seen once. What was sequenced was blood. These receptors were taken from a male donor with acne.

The chain recombines TRBV6-1 with TRBJ2-1; 10 nucleotides align to TRBD1. V shed 6 bases and J 7 bases; nucleotides not matched to a gene: 12. The CDR3 spans 16 residues. CDR1 is MNHNS and CDR2 is SASEGT in the germline V gene. CDR3 sequence (DNA): TGTGCCAGCAGGACTGGCCCGGGACAGGGGAGGAATGAGCAGTTCTTC. It codes for CASRTGPGQGRNEQFF.

In this sample, this clonotype turned up many times. This rearrangement joins TRBV20-1 to TRBJ2-7, with 9 bases matching TRBD2. V trimming: 6 bases; J trimming: 6 bases; junction bases outside the gene matches: 9. The CDR3 covers 13 residues. CDR1 and CDR2 (germline): DFQATT, SNEGSKA (reference sequence). The CDR3: CSALLAGSGEQYF. The CDR3 DNA reads TGCAGTGCCCTCCTAGCGGGGTCTGGCGAGCAGTACTTC.

In its sample, this clonotype was seen once. This may arise from a read error, as a much more abundant clone is one base away. The chain joins TRBV6-5 to TRBJ1-6; a weak D match, TRBD1 (6 bases). The germline V and J ends were trimmed by 0 bases and 11 bases, with 20 bases remaining between them. This CDR3 is built from 17 residues. Germline lookup yields CDR1 MNHEY and CDR2 SVGAGI. CDR3 DNA: TGTGCCAGCAGTTACTCGATTCCAGGGGCTAAAAATCCACCCCTCCACTTT. Translated, it gives CASSYSIPGAKNPPLHF.

The rearrangement links TRBV6-5 to TRBJ2-2; 7 bases line up with TRBD1. The junction had 5 bases not matched to a gene; V was cut back by 0 bases and J by 1 base. This CDR3 has 17 residues. Germline loops: CDR1 MNHEY, CDR2 SVGAGI. CDR3 sequence reads: CASSYSYRGLNTGELFF. CDR3 sequence (DNA): TGTGCCAGCAGTTACTCATACAGGGGTTTGAACACCGGGGAGCTGTTTTTT.

The chain has TRBV4-1 and TRBJ2-7; TRBD1 aligns across 9 bases. This CDR3 spans 16 amino acids. V shed 1 base and J 0 bases; nucleotides not matched to a gene: 4. The germline V gene has CDR1 MGHRA and CDR2 YSYEKL. This CDR3 reads CASSQAGTGSSYEQYF. The CDR3 DNA is TGCGCCAGCAGCCAAGCCGGGACAGGGAGCTCCTACGAGCAGTACTTC.

The chain combines TRBV2 with TRBJ2-7, with a weak D call TRBD1 (6 bases). V lost 8 bases and J lost 2, with 16 bases in between. CDR3 length: 14 amino acids. Per germline, CDR1 SNHLY and CDR2 FYNNEI. CDR3 coding DNA: TGTGCCAGCGACAGGCCGGTGGGCCCCTACGAGCAGTACTTC. As protein: CASDRPVGPYEQYF.

This clonotype was recorded many times. The V call is TRBV5-8, the J call TRBJ2-5; no firm D call. V shed 0 bases and J shed 2 bases, with 8 bases lying between them. CDR3 length: 14 residues. Germline lookup yields CDR1 SGHTS and CDR2 YDEGEE. CDR3 region: CASSLEGSQETQYF. The CDR3 nucleotides are TGTGCCAGCAGCTTGGAAGGCTCGCAAGAGACCCAGTACTTC.

The chain joins TRBV2 to TRBJ2-7, with 7 bases identical to TRBD2. The CDR3 is made up of 15 amino acids. Looked up from germline, CDR1 is SNHLY and CDR2 is FYNNEI. V shed 1 base, J shed 4 bases, and the junction held 7 bases outside the gene matches. As DNA, the CDR3 is TGTGCCAGCAGTGAAGGGGCGGGAGAGATATACGAGCAGTACTTC. Amino acid sequence: CASSEGAGEIYEQYF.

The sample holds one count of this clonotype. V gene TRBV5-5 combines with J gene TRBJ2-5; the D gene could be TRBD1 or TRBD2 (5 bases each). The CDR3 covers 15 residues. The V gene's germline CDR1 is SGHKS and CDR2 YYEKEE (reference sequence). V was clipped by 3 bases and J by 9 bases, with 21 bases between them. The CDR3 sequence: CASSSLGASNQPQYF. The CDR3 bases are TGTGCCAGCAGCTCCTTAGGGGCTAGCAATCAGCCCCAGTACTTC. Looking up the rest from reference TRBV5-5 and TRBJ2-5 gives the full variable domain: DAGVTQSPTHLIKTRGQQVTLRCSPISGHKSVSWYQQVLGQGPQFIFQYYEKEERGRGNFPDRFSARQFPNYSSELNVNALLLGDSALYLCASSSLGASNQPQYFGPGTRLLVL.

The genes are TRBV19 and TRBJ2-2; D is undetermined. V gave up 9 bases and J gave up 3 bases, with 14 bases separating them. This CDR3 spans 14 amino acids. Germline V CDR1 and CDR2: LNHDA, SQIVND (reference sequence). The CDR3 spells CASSLGGHTGELFF. The CDR3 nucleotides read TGTGCCAGCAGCTTGGGTGGACACACCGGGGAGCTGTTTTTT.

This clonotype was counted many times. The chain joins TRBV27 to TRBJ2-7; the D gene is possibly TRBD1 (6 bases). Trimming shortened V by 6 bases and J by 2 bases, and 14 bases separated the two germline ends. From germline, CDR1 is MNHEY and CDR2 SMNVEV (reference sequence). There are 14 residues in the CDR3. The CDR3 protein is CASSYVDSTYEQYF. In DNA form, the CDR3 reads TGTGCCAGCAGCTACGTGGACAGCACCTACGAGCAGTACTTC.

The J gene is TRBJ2-5, the V gene TRBV5-4, with 7 bases aligning to TRBD2. With V trimmed by 0 bases and J by 3 bases, 5 bases remained unmatched. The CDR3 covers 15 residues. CDR1 is SGHNT and CDR2 is YYREEE in the germline V gene (reference sequence). The CDR3 DNA sequence: TGTGCCAGCAGCTTGGCGACTAGCAGAAAAGAGACCCAGTACTTC. Amino acids: CASSLATSRKETQYF. The variable domain in full, with the rest retrieved from reference TRBV5-4 and TRBJ2-5, is ETGVTQSPTHLIKTRGQQVTLRCSSQSGHNTVSWYQQALGQGPQFIFQYYREEENGRGNFPPRFSGLQFPNYSSELNVNALELDDSALYLCASSLATSRKETQYFGPGTRLLVL.

The table lists this clonotype with a few counts. The V and J genes are TRBV29-1 and TRBJ1-2; no firm D call. CDR1 SQVTM and CDR2 ANQGSEA come from the germline V gene. This CDR3 is built from 12 residues. V was clipped by 6 bases and J by 4 bases, with 12 bases between them. The CDR3 reads CSVGKHSYGYTF. The CDR3 nucleotides read TGCAGCGTGGGTAAACACAGCTATGGCTACACCTTC.

J is TRBJ2-3 and V is TRBV28, with no clear D. The CDR3 covers 13 residues. Germline V lookup: CDR1 MDHEN, CDR2 SYDVKM. V was clipped by 3 bases and J by 5 bases, with 9 bases between them. CDR3 loop: CASSFFIKDTQYF. In nucleotides, the CDR3 is TGTGCCAGCAGTTTCTTCATTAAAGATACGCAGTATTTT.

The rearrangement uses TRBV7-6 and TRBJ1-1; 7 bases match TRBD1. This CDR3 has 14 amino acids. V lost 5 bases and J lost 2; bases outside the gene matches: 5. The V gene's germline CDR1 is SGHVS and CDR2 FNYEAQ. CDR3 coding DNA: TGTGCCAGCAGCCTGGACAGGACAAACACTGAAGCTTTCTTT. It encodes CASSLDRTNTEAFF.

The chain carries TRBV7-6 and TRBJ2-1; 7 nucleotides line up with TRBD1. The CDR3 length is 14 residues. Germline V gene data show CDR1 as SGHVS and CDR2 as FNYEAQ. V lost 5 bases to trimming and J lost 9 bases; unmatched junction nucleotides: 10. CDR3 DNA sequence: TGTGCCAGCAGCACCGGACAGGCGAGGGTTGAGCAGTTCTTC. Its protein product is CASSTGQARVEQFF.

The genes are TRBV20-1 and TRBJ2-1, with 9 bases lining up with TRBD2. CDR1 is DFQATT and CDR2 is SNEGSKA in the germline V gene (reference sequence). J was trimmed by 10 bases and V by 3 bases; bases with no gene match: 10. The CDR3 has 14 amino acids. DNA for the CDR3: TGCAGTGCTAGGGGCGCGGGAGGGTCGTGGGAGCAGTTCTTC. Translated, it gives CSARGAGGSWEQFF.

V usage is TRBV7-3 and J usage is TRBJ2-5; 14 nucleotides align to TRBD2. CDR3 size: 15 residues. Germline assignment: CDR1 SGHTA and CDR2 FQGTGA. The ends lost 5 bases at V and 3 bases at J; junction bases unmatched: 2. The CDR3 nucleotides read TGTGCCAGCAGCCTGGGACTAGCGGGAGAAGAGACCCAGTACTTC. Translated: CASSLGLAGEETQYF.

This clonotype was seen a handful of times. J is TRBJ2-7 and V is TRBV9, with D possibly TRBD2 on 5 matching bases. The CDR3 is 14 residues long. Trimming removed 4 bases from V and 7 bases from J, with 18 bases in between. Germline values: CDR1 SGDLS, CDR2 YYNGEE. The CDR3: CASSQGRAVREQYF. The CDR3, as DNA: TGTGCCAGCAGCCAAGGGCGGGCGGTGAGGGAGCAGTACTTC. Variable domain in full (rest from reference TRBV9 and TRBJ2-7): DSGVTQTPKHLITATGQRVTLRCSPRSGDLSVYWYQQSLDQGLQFLIQYYNGEERAKGNILERFSAQQFPDLHSELNLSSLELGDSALYFCASSQGRAVREQYFGPGTRLTVT.

The count of this clonotype is one. V is TRBV11-2 and J is TRBJ2-2, with 7 bases aligning to TRBD1. V gave up 6 bases and J gave up 3 bases; unmatched junction bases: 10. Germline lookup yields CDR1 SGHAT and CDR2 FQNNGV. The CDR3 sequence is 16 residues long. CDR3 DNA sequence: TGTGCCAGCAGTTTCGACAGGGCCCTCTACACCGGGGAGCTGTTTTTT. Residues: CASSFDRALYTGELFF.

The J gene is TRBJ2-1, the V gene TRBV7-8, with 13 bases aligning to TRBD2. V was pared by 5 bases and J by 5 bases, with 6 bases of the junction left unmatched. Germline V lookup: CDR1 SGHVS, CDR2 FQNEAQ. The CDR3 covers 16 residues. CDR3 in DNA: TGTGCCAGCAGCCCACGGGGACTAGCGGGAAACAATGAGCAGTTCTTC. It specifies CASSPRGLAGNNEQFF.

The table lists this clonotype with many counts. This rearrangement joins TRBV15 to TRBJ2-1, with unresolved D. Trimming left V 5 bases short and J 6 bases short, with 8 bases between. CDR1 is LNHNV, CDR2 YYDKDF, per germline (reference sequence). CDR3 size: 12 residues. The CDR3 loop is CATSRAGNEQFF. CDR3 coding DNA: TGTGCCACCAGCCGCGCCGGCAATGAGCAGTTCTTC. Looking up the rest from reference TRBV15 and TRBJ2-1 gives the full variable domain: DAMVIQNPRYQVTQFGKPVTLSCSQTLNHNVMYWYQQKSSQAPKLLFHYYDKDFNNEADTPDNFQSRRPNTSFCFLDIRSPGLGDTAMYLCATSRAGNEQFFGPGTRLTVL.

This clonotype was found many times. This may arise from a read error, as a much more abundant clone is one base away. V gene TRBV29-1 combines with J gene TRBJ2-1; 12 bases agree with TRBD2. This CDR3 spans 13 amino acids. CDR1 and CDR2 (germline): SQVTM, ANQGSEA. Here the CDR3 reads CGGLAGNWNEQFF. The DNA for the CDR3 is TGCGGCGGACTAGCGGGGAATTGGAATGAGCAGTTCTTC.

The chain carries TRBV11-3 and TRBJ2-1; the D gene is possibly TRBD2 (7 bases). The germline V and J ends were trimmed by 1 base and 2 bases, with 33 bases remaining between them. CDR1 is SGHNT, CDR2 YENEEA, per germline. This CDR3 spans 23 amino acids. The DNA for the CDR3 is TGTGCCAGCAGCTTAGCCCATTCGGGTCCCGGGGGGCTCCAAGTAAGCGCCTACAATGAGCAGTTCTTC. Protein: CASSLAHSGPGGLQVSAYNEQFF.